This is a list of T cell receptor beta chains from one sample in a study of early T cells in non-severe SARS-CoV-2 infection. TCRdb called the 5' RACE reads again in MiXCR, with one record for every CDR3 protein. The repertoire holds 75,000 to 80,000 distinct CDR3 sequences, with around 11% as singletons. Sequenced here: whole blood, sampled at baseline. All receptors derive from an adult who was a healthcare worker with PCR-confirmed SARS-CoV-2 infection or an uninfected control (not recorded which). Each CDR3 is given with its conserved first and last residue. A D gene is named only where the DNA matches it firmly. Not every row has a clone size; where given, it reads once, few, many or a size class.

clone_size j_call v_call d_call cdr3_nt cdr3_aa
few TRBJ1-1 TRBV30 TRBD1 TGTGCCTGGAGTCTGGACAGGGGGGTTGAAGCTTTCTTT CAWSLDRGVEAFF
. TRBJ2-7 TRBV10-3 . TGTGCCATCAGTGGAGGAGGCGAGCAGTACTTC CAISGGGEQYF
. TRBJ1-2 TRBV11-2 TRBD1 TGTGCCAGCAGCTCCCTAGGGGACAGGGGGAATGGCTACACCTTC CASSSLGDRGNGYTF
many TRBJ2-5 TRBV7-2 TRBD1 TGTGCCAGCAGCTTAGAAGTAATGGGACAGGGGGCGCTCCCAACCAATCAAGAGACCCAGTACTTC CASSLEVMGQGALPTNQETQYF
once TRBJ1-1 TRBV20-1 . TGCAGTGCTAGCTCGGGGAACACTGAAGCTTTCTTT CSASSGNTEAFF
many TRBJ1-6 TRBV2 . TGTGCCAGCCGGGAGGAGAATTCACCCCTCCACTTT CASREENSPLHF
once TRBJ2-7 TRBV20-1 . TGCAGTGCTAGAGAAGATGGGCTACCCTACGAGCAGTACTTC CSAREDGLPYEQYF
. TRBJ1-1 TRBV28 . TGTGCCAGCGGGGAGGCGCACCCAGCTTTCTTT CASGEAHPAFF
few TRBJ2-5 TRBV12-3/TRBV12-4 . TGTGCCAGCAGATCCCGGGGGTCTCAAGAGACCCAGTACTTC CASRSRGSQETQYF
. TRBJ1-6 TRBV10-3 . TGTGCCATCAGTGAGTCGACGGCACCTTGGAGGCCCCTCCACTTT CAISESTAPWRPLHF
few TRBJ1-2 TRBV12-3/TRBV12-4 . TGTGCCAGCAGCAGCCGATATGGCTACACCTTC CASSSRYGYTF
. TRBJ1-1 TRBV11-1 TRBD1 TGTGCCAGCAGCTGGACAGGTGAAGCTTTCTTT CASSWTGEAFF
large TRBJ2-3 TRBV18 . TGTGCCAGCTCACCCGTACTAGGGAGAGATACGCAGTATTTT CASSPVLGRDTQYF
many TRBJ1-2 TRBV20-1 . TGCAGTGCTAGTGGGGTGGACTATGGCTACACCTTC CSASGVDYGYTF
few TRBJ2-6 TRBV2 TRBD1 TGTGCCAGCAGTGGACAGGGGGTAGGGGCCAACGTCCTGACTTTC CASSGQGVGANVLTF
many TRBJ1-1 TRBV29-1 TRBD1 TGCAGCGTTGGGACAATGACAGGGGTGACTGAAGCTTTCTTT CSVGTMTGVTEAFF
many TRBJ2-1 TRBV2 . TGTGCCAGCAGTGGGGGCGGGAATGAGCAGTTCTTC CASSGGGNEQFF